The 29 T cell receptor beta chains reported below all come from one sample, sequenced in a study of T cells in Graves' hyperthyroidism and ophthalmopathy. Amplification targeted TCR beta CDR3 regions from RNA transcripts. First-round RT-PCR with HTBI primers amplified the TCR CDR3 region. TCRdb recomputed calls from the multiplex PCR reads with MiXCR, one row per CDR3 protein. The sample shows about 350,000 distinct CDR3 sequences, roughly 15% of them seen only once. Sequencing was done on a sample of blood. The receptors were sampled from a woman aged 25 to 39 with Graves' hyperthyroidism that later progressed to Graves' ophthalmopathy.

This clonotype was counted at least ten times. The CDR3 sequence: CASSNFYSLQETQYF. In nucleotides, the CDR3 is TGTGCCAGCAGCAACTTTTACAGCCTGCAAGAGACCCAGTACTTC. The genes are TRBV12-3 or TRBV12-4 and TRBJ2-5; no clear D. V was trimmed by 6 bases and J by 2 bases, leaving 16 bases between them. This CDR3 spans 15 amino acids.

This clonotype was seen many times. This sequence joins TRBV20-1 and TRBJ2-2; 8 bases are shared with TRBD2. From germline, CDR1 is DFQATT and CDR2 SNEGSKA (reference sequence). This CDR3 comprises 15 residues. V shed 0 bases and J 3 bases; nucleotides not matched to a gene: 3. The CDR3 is CSARELAEDTGELFF. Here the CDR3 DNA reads TGCAGTGCTAGAGAACTAGCGGAAGACACCGGGGAGCTGTTTTTT.

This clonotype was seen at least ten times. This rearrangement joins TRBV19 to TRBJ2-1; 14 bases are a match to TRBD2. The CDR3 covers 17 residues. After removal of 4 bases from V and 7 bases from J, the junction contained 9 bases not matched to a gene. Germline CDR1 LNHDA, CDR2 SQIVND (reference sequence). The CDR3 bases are TGTGCCAGTAGTACACACCCTGGGACTAGCGGGAGAAATGAGCAGTTCTTC. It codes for CASSTHPGTSGRNEQFF. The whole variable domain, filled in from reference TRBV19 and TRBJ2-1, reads DGGITQSPKYLFRKEGQNVTLSCEQNLNHDAMYWYRQDPGQGLRLIYYSQIVNDFQKGDIAEGYSVSREKKESFPLTVTSAQKNPTAFYLCASSTHPGTSGRNEQFFGPGTRLTVL.

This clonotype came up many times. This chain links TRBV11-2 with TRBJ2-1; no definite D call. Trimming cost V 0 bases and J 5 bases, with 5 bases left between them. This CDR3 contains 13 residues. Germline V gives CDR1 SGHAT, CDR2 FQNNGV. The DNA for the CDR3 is TGTGCCAGCAGCTTAGAGGTAAACAATGAGCAGTTCTTC. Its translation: CASSLEVNNEQFF.

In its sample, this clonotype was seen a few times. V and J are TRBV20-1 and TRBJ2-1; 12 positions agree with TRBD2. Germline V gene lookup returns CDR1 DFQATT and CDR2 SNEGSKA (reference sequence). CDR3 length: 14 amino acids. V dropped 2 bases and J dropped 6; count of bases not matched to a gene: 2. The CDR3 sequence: CSARTSGGSNEQFF. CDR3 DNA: TGCAGTGCTAGAACTAGCGGGGGGTCCAATGAGCAGTTCTTC.

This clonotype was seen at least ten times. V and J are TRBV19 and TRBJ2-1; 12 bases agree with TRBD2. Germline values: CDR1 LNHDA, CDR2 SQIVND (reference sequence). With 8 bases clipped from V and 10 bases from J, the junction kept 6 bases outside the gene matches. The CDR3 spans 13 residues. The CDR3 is CASRLAGEVEQFF. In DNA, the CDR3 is TGTGCCAGTCGACTAGCGGGGGAGGTGGAGCAGTTCTTC.

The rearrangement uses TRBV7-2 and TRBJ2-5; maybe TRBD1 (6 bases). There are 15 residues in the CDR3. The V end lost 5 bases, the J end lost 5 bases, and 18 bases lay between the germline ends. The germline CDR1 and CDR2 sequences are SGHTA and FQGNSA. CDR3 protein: CASSPQPGAGETQYF. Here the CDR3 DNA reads TGTGCCAGCAGCCCACAGCCAGGGGCCGGGGAGACCCAGTACTTC.

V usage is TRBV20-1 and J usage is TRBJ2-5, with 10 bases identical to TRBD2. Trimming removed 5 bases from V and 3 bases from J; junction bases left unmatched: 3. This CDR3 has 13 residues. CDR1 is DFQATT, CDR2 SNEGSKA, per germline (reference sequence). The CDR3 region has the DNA TGCAGTGCTCAAGGACTAGCGGAAGAGACCCAGTACTTC. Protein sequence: CSAQGLAEETQYF.

CDR3 in amino acids: CSARDRMGASTYEQYF. The CDR3, as DNA: TGCAGTGCTAGGGATCGTATGGGGGCGTCGACCTACGAGCAGTACTTC. J is TRBJ2-7 and V is TRBV20-1, with TRBD1 as a possible D gene (6 bases). The germline V gene encodes CDR1 DFQATT and CDR2 SNEGSKA (reference sequence). The CDR3 runs to 16 residues. V was shortened by 3 bases and J by 2 bases, with 20 bases between the two germline ends.

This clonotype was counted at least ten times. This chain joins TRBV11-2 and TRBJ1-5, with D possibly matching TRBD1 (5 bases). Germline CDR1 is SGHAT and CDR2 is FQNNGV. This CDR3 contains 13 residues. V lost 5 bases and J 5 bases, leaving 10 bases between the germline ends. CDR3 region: CASSRGWDQPQHF. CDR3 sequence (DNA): TGTGCCAGCAGCAGGGGATGGGATCAGCCCCAGCATTTT.

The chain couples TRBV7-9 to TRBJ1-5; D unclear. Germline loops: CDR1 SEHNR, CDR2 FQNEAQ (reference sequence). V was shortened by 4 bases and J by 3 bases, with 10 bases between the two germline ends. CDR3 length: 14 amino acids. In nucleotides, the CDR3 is TGTGCCAGCAGCTCCAACCTAAACAATCAGCCCCAGCATTTT. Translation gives CASSSNLNNQPQHF.

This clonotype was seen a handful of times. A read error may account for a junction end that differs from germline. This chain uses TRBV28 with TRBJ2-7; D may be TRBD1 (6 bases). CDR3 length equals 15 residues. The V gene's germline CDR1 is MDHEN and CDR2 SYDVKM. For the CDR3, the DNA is TGTGCCAGCACCCCAAGGACAGCAGTTTCCTACGAGCAGCACTTC. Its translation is CASTPRTAVSYEQHF.

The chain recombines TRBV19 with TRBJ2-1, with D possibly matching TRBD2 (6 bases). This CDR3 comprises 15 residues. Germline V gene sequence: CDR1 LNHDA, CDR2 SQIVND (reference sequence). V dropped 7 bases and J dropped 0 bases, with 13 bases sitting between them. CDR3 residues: CASTVEGSSYNEQFF. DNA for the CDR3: TGTGCCAGTACAGTGGAGGGTAGCTCCTACAATGAGCAGTTCTTC.

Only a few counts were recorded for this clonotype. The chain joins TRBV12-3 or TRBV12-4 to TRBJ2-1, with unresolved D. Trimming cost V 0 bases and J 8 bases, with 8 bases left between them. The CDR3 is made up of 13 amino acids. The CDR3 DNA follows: TGTGCCAGCAGTTTAGCGCGTCGGGATGAGCAGTTCTTC. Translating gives CASSLARRDEQFF.

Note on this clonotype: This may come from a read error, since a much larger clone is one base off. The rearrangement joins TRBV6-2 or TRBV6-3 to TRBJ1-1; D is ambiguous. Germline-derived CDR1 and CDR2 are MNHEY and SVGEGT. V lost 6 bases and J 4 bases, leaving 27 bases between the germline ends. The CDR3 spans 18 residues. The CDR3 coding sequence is TGTGCCAGCAGCTATGCGAGATTAATGACTGATTCGTTCACTGAAGCTTTCTTT. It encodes CASSYARLMTDSFTEAFF.

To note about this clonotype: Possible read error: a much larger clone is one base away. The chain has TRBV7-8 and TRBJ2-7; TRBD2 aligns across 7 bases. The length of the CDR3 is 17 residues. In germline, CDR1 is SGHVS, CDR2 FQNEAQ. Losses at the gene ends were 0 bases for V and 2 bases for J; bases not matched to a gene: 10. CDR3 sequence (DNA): TGTGCCAGCAGCTTAGCGGCCGGAGGGGACTATCCCTACGAGCAGTACTTC. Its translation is CASSLAAGGDYPYEQYF. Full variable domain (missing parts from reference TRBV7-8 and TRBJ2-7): GAGVSQSPRYKVAKRGQDVALRCDPISGHVSLFWYQQALGQGPEFLTYFQNEAQLDKSGLPSDRFFAERPEGSVSTLKIQRTQQEDSAVYLCASSLAAGGDYPYEQYFGPGTRLTVT.

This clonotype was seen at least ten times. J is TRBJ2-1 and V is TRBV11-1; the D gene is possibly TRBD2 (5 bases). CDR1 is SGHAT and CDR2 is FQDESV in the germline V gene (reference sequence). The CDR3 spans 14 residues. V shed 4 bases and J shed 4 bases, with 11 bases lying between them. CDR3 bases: TGTGCCAGCAGCTCGTTAGCGACTTACAATGAGCAGTTCTTC. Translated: CASSSLATYNEQFF.

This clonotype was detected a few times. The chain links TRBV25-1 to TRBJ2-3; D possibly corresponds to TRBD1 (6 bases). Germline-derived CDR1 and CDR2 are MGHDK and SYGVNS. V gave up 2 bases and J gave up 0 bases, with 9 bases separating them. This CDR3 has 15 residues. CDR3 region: CASSEGTTSTDTQYF. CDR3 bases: TGTGCCAGCAGTGAAGGGACAACTAGCACAGATACGCAGTATTTT.

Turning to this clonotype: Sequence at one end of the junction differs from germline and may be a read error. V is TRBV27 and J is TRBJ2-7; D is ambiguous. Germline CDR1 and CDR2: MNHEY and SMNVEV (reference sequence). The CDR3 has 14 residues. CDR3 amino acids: CASSIIRGTYGQYF. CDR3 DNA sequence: TGTGCCAGCAGTATAATCAGAGGCACGTACGGGCAGTACTTC.

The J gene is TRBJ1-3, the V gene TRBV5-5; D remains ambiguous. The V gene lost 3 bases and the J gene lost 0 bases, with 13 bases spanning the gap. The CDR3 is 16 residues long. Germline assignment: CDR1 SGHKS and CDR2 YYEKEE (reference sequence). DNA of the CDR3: TGTGCCAGCAGCTCCCAAGACGACTACTCTGGAAACACCATATATTTT. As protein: CASSSQDDYSGNTIYF.

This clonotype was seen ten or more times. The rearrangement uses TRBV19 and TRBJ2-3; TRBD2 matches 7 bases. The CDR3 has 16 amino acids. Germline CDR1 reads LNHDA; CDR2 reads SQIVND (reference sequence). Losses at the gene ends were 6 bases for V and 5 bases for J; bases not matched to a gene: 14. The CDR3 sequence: CASRSYGREKGDTQYF. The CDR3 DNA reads TGTGCCAGTAGATCATACGGGCGGGAGAAAGGAGATACGCAGTATTTT.

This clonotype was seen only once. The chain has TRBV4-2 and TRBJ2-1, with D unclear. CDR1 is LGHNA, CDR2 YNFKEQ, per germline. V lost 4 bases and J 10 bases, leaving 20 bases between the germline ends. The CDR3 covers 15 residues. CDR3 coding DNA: TGTGCCAGCAGCCCAAAGGTAGGGCGGAGCTGGGAGCAGTTCTTC. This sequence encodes CASSPKVGRSWEQFF.

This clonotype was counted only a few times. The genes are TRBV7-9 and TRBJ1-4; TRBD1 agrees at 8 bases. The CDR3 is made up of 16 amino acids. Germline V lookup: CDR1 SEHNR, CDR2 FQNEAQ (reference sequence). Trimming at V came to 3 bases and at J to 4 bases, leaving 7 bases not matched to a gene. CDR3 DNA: TGTGCCAGCAGCTTGGCGGTCAGGGGGCATAATGAAAAACTGTTTTTT. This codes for CASSLAVRGHNEKLFF.

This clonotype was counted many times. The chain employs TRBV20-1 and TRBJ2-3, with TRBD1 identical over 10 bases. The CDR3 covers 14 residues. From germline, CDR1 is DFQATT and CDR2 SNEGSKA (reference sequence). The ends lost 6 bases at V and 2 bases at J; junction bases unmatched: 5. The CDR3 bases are TGCAGTGCCCCGACAGGGGGCTACACAGATACGCAGTATTTT. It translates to CSAPTGGYTDTQYF.

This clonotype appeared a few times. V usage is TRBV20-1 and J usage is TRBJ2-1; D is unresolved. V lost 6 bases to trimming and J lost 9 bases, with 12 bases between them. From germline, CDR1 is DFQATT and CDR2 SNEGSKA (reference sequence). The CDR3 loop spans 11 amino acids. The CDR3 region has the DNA TGCAGTGCACAAATAGTCGGTGAGCAGTTCTTC. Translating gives CSAQIVGEQFF.

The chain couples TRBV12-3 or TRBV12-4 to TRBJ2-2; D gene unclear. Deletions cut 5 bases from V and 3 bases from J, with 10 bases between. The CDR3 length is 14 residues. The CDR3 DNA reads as TGTGCCAGCAGTCCATACGATCACACCGGGGAGCTGTTTTTT. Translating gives CASSPYDHTGELFF.

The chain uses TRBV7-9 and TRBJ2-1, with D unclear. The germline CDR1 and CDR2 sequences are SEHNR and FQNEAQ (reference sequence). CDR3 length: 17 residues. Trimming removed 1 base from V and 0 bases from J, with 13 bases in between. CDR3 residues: CASSLVFGHSSYNEQFF. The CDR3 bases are TGTGCCAGCAGCTTAGTCTTCGGGCATAGCTCCTACAATGAGCAGTTCTTC.

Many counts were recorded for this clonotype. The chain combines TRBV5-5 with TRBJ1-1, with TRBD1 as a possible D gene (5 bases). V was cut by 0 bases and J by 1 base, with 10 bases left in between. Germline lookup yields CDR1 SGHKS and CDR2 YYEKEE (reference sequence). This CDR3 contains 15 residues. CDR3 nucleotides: TGTGCCAGCAGCTTGGGGCCGACAGAGAACACTGAAGCTTTCTTT. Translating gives CASSLGPTENTEAFF.

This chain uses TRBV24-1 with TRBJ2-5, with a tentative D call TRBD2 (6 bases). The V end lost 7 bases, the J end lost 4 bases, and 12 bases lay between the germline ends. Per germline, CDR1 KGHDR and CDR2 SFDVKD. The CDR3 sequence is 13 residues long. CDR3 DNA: TGTGCCACCAGGCGGGGATGGGGAGAGACCCAGTACTTC. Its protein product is CATRRGWGETQYF.